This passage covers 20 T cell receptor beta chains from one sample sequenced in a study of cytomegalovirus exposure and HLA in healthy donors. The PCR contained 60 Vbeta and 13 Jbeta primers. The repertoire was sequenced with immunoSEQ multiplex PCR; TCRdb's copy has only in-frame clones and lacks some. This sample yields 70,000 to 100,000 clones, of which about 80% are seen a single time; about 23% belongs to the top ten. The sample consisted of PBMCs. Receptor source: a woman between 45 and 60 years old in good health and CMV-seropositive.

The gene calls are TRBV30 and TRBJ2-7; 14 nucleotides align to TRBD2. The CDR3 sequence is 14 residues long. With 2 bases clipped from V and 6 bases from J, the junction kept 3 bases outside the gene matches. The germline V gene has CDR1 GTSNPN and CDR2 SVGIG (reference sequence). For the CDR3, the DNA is TGTGCCTGGAGTAGCGGGACTAGCGGGAGCGAGCAGTACGTC. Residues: CAWSSGTSGSEQYV.

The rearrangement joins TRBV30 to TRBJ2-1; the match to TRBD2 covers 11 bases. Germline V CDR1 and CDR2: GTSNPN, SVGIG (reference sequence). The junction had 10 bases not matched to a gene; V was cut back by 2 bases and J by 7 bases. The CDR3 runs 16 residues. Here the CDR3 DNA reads TGTGCCTGGAGTTCTAGCGGGGGGAGCCTTTTTAATGAGCAGTTCTTC. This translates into CAWSSSGGSLFNEQFF.

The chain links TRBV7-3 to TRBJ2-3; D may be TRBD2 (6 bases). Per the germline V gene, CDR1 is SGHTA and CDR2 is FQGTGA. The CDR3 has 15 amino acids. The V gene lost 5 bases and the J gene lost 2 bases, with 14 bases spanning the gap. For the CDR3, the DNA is TGTGCCAGCAGCCTAGGTGGGACTTACACAGATACGCAGTATTTT. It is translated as CASSLGGTYTDTQYF.

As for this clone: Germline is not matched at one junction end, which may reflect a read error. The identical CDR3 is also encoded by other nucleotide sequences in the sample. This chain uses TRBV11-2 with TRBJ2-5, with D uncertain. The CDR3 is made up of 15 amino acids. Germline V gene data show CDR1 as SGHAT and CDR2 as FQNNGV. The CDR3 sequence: CASSLALTGQETQYF. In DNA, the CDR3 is TGCGCCAGCAGCTTAGCTCTCACCGGTCAAGAGACCCAGTACTTC.

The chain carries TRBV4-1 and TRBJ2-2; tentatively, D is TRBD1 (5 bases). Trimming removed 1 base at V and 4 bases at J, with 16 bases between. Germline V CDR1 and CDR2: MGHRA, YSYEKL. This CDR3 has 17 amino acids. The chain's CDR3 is CASSQVNMGLSTGELFF. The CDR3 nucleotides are TGCGCCAGCAGCCAAGTTAATATGGGGCTGAGCACCGGGGAGCTGTTTTTT.

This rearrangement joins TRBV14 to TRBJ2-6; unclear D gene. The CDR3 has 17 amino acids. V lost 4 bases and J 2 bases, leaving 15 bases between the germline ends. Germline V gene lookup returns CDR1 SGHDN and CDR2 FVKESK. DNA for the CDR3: TGTGCCAGCAGCCCCTGGGCCCTAACCCCTGGGGCCAACGTCCTGACTTTC. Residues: CASSPWALTPGANVLTF.

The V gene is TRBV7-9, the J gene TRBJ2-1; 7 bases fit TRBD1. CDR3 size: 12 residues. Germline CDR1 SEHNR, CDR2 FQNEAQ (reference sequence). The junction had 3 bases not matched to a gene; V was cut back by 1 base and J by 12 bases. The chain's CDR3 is CASSLGGGLQFF. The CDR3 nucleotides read TGTGCCAGCAGCTTAGGAGGGGGCTTGCAGTTCTTC.

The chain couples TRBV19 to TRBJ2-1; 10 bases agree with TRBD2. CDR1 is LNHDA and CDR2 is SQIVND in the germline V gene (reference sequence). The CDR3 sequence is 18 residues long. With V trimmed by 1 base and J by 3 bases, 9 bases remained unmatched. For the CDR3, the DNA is TGTGCCAGTAGTATAGTAGCGGGGGGACTACCCTTCTACAATGAGCAGTTCTTC. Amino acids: CASSIVAGGLPFYNEQFF.

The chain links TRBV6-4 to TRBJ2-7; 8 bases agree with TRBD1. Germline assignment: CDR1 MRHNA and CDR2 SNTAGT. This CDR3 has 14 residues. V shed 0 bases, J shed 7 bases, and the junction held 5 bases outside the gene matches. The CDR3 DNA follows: TGTGCCAGCAGTGACTCGCCAGGGGGCGCTGAGCAGTACTTC. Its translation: CASSDSPGGAEQYF.

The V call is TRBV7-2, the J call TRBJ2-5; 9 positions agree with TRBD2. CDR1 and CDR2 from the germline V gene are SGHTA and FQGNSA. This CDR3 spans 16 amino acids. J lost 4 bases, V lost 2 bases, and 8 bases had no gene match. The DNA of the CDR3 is TGTGCCAGCAGCTTATCCTCCGCTAGCGGGGTAGAGACCCAGTACTTC. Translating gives CASSLSSASGVETQYF.

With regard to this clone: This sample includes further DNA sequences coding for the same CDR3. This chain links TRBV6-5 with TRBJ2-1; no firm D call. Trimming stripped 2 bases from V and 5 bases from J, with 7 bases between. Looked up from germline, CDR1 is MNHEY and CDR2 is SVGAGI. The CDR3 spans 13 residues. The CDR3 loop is CASSYDRDNEQFF. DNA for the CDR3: TGTGCCAGCAGTTACGACCGGGACAATGAGCAGTTCTTC.

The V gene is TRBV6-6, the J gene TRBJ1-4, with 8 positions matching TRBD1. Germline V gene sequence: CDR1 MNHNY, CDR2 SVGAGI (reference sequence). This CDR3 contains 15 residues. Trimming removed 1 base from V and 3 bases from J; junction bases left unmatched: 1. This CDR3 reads CASSYLGQANEKLFF. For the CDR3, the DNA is TGTGCCAGCAGTTACTTGGGACAGGCTAATGAAAAACTGTTTTTT.

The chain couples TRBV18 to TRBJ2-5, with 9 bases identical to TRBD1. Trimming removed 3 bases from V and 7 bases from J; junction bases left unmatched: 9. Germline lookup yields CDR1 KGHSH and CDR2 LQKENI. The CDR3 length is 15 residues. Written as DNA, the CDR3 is TGTGCCAGCTCACCGGGGACAGGGCTAGAAGGGACCCAGTACTTC. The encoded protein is CASSPGTGLEGTQYF.

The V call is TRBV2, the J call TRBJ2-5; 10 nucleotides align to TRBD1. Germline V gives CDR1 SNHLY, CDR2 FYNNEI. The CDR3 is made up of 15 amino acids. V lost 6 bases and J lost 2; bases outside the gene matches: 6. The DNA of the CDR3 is TGTGCCAGCAGGCGGACAGGGGGAGGTCAAGAGACCCAGTACTTC. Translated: CASRRTGGGQETQYF.

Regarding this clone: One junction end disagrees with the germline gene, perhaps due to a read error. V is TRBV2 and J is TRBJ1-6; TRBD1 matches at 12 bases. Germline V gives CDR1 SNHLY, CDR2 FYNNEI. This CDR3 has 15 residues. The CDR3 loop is CVSSAGTGGISPLHF. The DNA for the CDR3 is TGTGTCAGCAGTGCCGGGACAGGGGGCATTTCACCCCTCCACTTT.

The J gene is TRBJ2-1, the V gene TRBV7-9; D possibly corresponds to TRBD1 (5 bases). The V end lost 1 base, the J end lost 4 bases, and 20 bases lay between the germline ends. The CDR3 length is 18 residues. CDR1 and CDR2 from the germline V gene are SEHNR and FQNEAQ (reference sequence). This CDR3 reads CASSLDLRVGLSYNEQFF. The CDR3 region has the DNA TGTGCCAGCAGCTTAGATCTCAGGGTCGGTTTATCGTACAATGAGCAGTTCTTC.

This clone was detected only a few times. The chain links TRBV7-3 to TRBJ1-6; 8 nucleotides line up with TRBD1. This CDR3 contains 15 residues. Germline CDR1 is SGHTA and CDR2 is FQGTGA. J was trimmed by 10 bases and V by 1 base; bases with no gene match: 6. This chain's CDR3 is CASSLNTGGGSPLHF. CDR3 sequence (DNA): TGTGCCAGCAGCTTAAACACAGGGGGGGGATCACCCCTCCACTTT.

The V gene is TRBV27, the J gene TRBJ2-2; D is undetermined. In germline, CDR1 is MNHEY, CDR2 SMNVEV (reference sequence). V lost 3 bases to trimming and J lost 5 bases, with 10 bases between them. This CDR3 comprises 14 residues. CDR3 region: CASSLRGRTGELFF. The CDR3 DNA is TGTGCCAGCAGTTTGCGCGGTAGGACCGGGGAGCTGTTTTTT.

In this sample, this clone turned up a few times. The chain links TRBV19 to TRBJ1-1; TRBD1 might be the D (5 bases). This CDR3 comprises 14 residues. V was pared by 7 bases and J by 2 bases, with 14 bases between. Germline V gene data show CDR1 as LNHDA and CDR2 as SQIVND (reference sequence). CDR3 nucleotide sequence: TGTGCCAGTAAAACCTCTCAGGGAAACACTGAAGCTTTCTTT. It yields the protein CASKTSQGNTEAFF.

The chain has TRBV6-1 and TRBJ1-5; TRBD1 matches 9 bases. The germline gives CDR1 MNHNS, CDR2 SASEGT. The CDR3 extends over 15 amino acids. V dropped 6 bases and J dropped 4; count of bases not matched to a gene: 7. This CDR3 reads CASRATGGGNQPQHF. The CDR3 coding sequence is TGTGCCAGCAGGGCTACAGGGGGCGGTAATCAGCCCCAGCATTTT.